These 27 T cell receptor beta chains were sequenced from one sample in a study of blood T cell repertoires in COVID-19. Method: immunoSEQ multiplex PCR; TCRdb's copy keeps in-frame clones and lacks some. The table records about 110,000 clones, about 87% of them present only once. Sequenced material: peripheral blood. Receptors originate from a woman aged 45-65 years with acute or convalescent COVID-19.

The chain joins TRBV24-1 to TRBJ2-3, with 7 bases lining up with TRBD1. J was trimmed by 3 bases and V by 6 bases; bases with no gene match: 8. The germline V gene encodes CDR1 KGHDR and CDR2 SFDVKD. This CDR3 spans 15 amino acids. The CDR3 bases are TGTGCCACCAGTTCGAGGGGGCAGGGGACAGATACGCAGTATTTT. As protein: CATSSRGQGTDTQYF.

The chain carries TRBV19 and TRBJ2-4; no firm D call. Germline V lookup: CDR1 LNHDA, CDR2 SQIVND (reference sequence). The CDR3 covers 15 residues. The V end was cut by 2 bases, the J end by 5 bases, with 13 bases between. The CDR3, as DNA: TGTGCCAGTAGTATAAAGGCGGCCGTTCAAAACATTCAGTACTTC. Protein: CASSIKAAVQNIQYF. Together with reference TRBV19 and TRBJ2-4, the CDR3 gives the full variable domain: DGGITQSPKYLFRKEGQNVTLSCEQNLNHDAMYWYRQDPGQGLRLIYYSQIVNDFQKGDIAEGYSVSREKKESFPLTVTSAQKNPTAFYLCASSIKAAVQNIQYFGAGTRLSVL.

The genes are TRBV11-3 and TRBJ2-2; 10 bases fit TRBD1. J gave up 4 bases and V 5 bases, and 4 bases lay outside the gene matches. The germline V gene has CDR1 SGHNT and CDR2 YENEEA. The CDR3 loop spans 15 amino acids. The CDR3, as DNA: TGTGCCAGCAGCCCCGGGACAGGGGTCACCGGGGAGCTGTTTTTT. Translation gives CASSPGTGVTGELFF. The full variable domain, rest sourced from reference TRBV11-3 and TRBJ2-2, is EAGVVQSPRYKIIEKKQPVAFWCNPISGHNTLYWYLQNLGQGPELLIRYENEEAVDDSQLPKDRFSAERLKGVDSTLKIQPAELGDSAVYLCASSPGTGVTGELFFGEGSRLTVL.

The chain couples TRBV3-1 (or the pseudogene TRBV3-2) to TRBJ2-6; 8 nucleotides align to TRBD1. This CDR3 comprises 14 residues. The V and J ends lost 5 bases and 8 bases, in that order; junction bases with no gene match: 5. Germline CDR1 LGHDT, CDR2 YNNKEL (reference sequence). As DNA, the CDR3 is TGTGCCAGCAGCGACAGGGGTGGACCCAACGTCCTGACTTTC. It yields the protein CASSDRGGPNVLTF.

The chain carries TRBV30 and TRBJ1-6; tentatively, D is TRBD1 (6 bases). Germline V CDR1 and CDR2: GTSNPN, SVGIG (reference sequence). V was shortened by 3 bases and J by 10 bases, with 19 bases between the two germline ends. The CDR3 has 15 residues. The CDR3 here is CAWRSGGGPQSPLHF. The CDR3 DNA reads as TGTGCCTGGAGGTCGGGGGGCGGCCCCCAATCACCCCTCCACTTT. The full variable domain, with the rest looked up from reference TRBV30 and TRBJ1-6, is SQTIHQWPATLVQPVGSPLSLECTVEGTSNPNLYWYRQAAGRGLQLLFYSVGIGQISSEVPQNLSASRPQDRQFILSSKKLLLSDSGFYLCAWRSGGGPQSPLHFGNGTRLTVT.

The chain recombines TRBV5-6 with TRBJ1-6; weak D call: TRBD1 (5 bases). Germline V gene data show CDR1 as SGHDT and CDR2 as YYEEEE. With 3 bases removed from V and 10 bases from J, the gap between germline ends came to 8 bases. The CDR3 is 12 residues long. DNA of the CDR3: TGTGCCAGCAGCTGGGGGGACTCACCCCTCCACTTT. Translating it yields CASSWGDSPLHF.

The CDR3 reads CATSRDSSGGTEAFF. Here the CDR3 DNA reads TGTGCCACCAGCAGGGACTCTTCGGGGGGGACTGAAGCTTTCTTT. The V and J genes are TRBV15 and TRBJ1-1, with D possibly being TRBD1 (5 bases). Trimming removed 3 bases from V and 5 bases from J, with 16 bases in between. CDR1 and CDR2 (germline): LNHNV, YYDKDF (reference sequence). This CDR3 contains 15 residues.

The gene calls are TRBV9 and TRBJ1-2; 9 bases fit TRBD1. The trim removed 4 bases at V and 5 bases at J, leaving 15 bases unmatched. CDR3 size: 17 residues. The germline V gene has CDR1 SGDLS and CDR2 YYNGEE. The CDR3 loop is CASSLQVRGTGPYGYTF. The CDR3 nucleotides read TGTGCCAGCAGCTTACAAGTTAGGGGGACAGGGCCTTATGGCTACACCTTC.

This sequence joins TRBV6-5 and TRBJ1-5; D is perhaps TRBD1 (6 bases). Germline V gene sequence: CDR1 MNHEY, CDR2 SVGAGI. This CDR3 is built from 12 residues. V was clipped by 8 bases and J by 9 bases, with 14 bases between them. The chain's CDR3 is CASGGRALPQHF. The CDR3 DNA is TGTGCCAGCGGGGGCCGAGCTTTGCCCCAGCATTTT.

The chain is built from TRBV27 and TRBJ1-4; 9 positions agree with TRBD1. Trimming removed 4 bases from V and 13 bases from J; junction bases left unmatched: 10. Germline lookup yields CDR1 MNHEY and CDR2 SMNVEV (reference sequence). CDR3 length: 14 residues. The DNA for the CDR3 is TGTGCCAGCAGTTCTCCCGGGACAGGGACAGCACTGTTTTTT. Its translation is CASSSPGTGTALFF.

This chain links TRBV6-5 with TRBJ1-1, with D tentatively TRBD1 (6 bases). Germline CDR1 is MNHEY and CDR2 is SVGAGI. The CDR3 runs to 13 residues. V was shortened by 6 bases and J by 5 bases, with 13 bases between the two germline ends. The CDR3 nucleotides read TGTGCCAGCAGGGGGGCAGGTGGGACTGAAGCTTTCTTT. Translating it yields CASRGAGGTEAFF.

The genes are TRBV27 and TRBJ2-5; a weak D match, TRBD1 (5 bases). This CDR3 is built from 15 residues. CDR1 MNHEY and CDR2 SMNVEV come from the germline V gene (reference sequence). The V gene lost 6 bases and the J gene lost 7 bases, with 21 bases spanning the gap. The CDR3 nucleotides are TGTGCCAGCAGGGGGATGGACACACCGAAGAGGACCCAGTACTTC. Its translation is CASRGMDTPKRTQYF.

This clone turned up a few times. The chain joins TRBV28 to TRBJ1-1, with unresolved D. This CDR3 has 12 residues. Trimming removed 7 bases from V and 7 bases from J, with 13 bases in between. The V gene's germline CDR1 is MDHEN and CDR2 SYDVKM. Here the CDR3 reads CASTEGGGEAFF. CDR3 DNA: TGTGCCAGCACCGAGGGCGGTGGTGAAGCTTTCTTT.

The V call is TRBV6-1, the J call TRBJ1-2; tentative D call: TRBD1 (5 bases). Germline CDR1 reads MNHNS; CDR2 reads SASEGT. CDR3 length: 16 residues. Trimming pared 1 base from V and 8 bases from J, leaving 20 bases between. The CDR3 spells CASSEGAIRVFRGYTF. The CDR3 DNA sequence: TGTGCCAGCAGTGAAGGCGCAATCAGGGTGTTCCGGGGCTACACCTTC.

The chain links TRBV5-1 to TRBJ2-2; no clear D gene. Germline loops: CDR1 SGHRS, CDR2 YFSETQ. This CDR3 spans 14 amino acids. Trimming removed 4 bases at V and 4 bases at J, with 11 bases between. CDR3 residues: CASSPQSSTGELFF. The DNA of the CDR3 is TGCGCCAGCAGCCCACAGTCGAGCACCGGGGAGCTGTTTTTT.

The CDR3 loop reads CASFPRFVGTGGNTGELFF. DNA for the CDR3: TGTGCCAGTTTCCCGCGCTTCGTGGGGACAGGGGGGAACACCGGGGAGCTGTTTTTT. This chain links TRBV19 with TRBJ2-2; TRBD1 agrees at 11 bases. This CDR3 contains 19 residues. Looked up from germline, CDR1 is LNHDA and CDR2 is SQIVND (reference sequence). After removal of 8 bases from V and 1 base from J, the junction contained 15 bases not matched to a gene.

The CDR3, as DNA: TGTGCCAGCAGCCTTCTCGGGGGGGCGAATACGCAGTATTTT. It yields the protein CASSLLGGANTQYF. The V call is TRBV5-5, the J call TRBJ2-3; 8 nucleotides align to TRBD2. The CDR3 length is 14 residues. Trimming removed 4 bases from V and 7 bases from J; junction bases left unmatched: 8. The germline V gene has CDR1 SGHKS and CDR2 YYEKEE (reference sequence).

This chain joins TRBV6-4 and TRBJ1-2; D is uncertain. V was clipped by 2 bases and J by 4 bases, with 8 bases between them. The CDR3 runs 13 residues. Germline CDR1 reads MRHNA; CDR2 reads SNTAGT. CDR3 amino acids: CASSDAGGYGYTF. The CDR3 DNA reads TGTGCCAGCAGTGACGCCGGTGGCTATGGCTACACCTTC.

The chain couples TRBV18 to TRBJ2-5; a possible D gene is TRBD1 (6 bases). The V end lost 6 bases, the J end lost 0 bases, and 14 bases lay between the germline ends. This CDR3 is 15 amino acids long. Germline CDR1 KGHSH, CDR2 LQKENI. The CDR3 protein is CASSQSQGHQETQYF. Written as DNA, the CDR3 is TGTGCCAGCTCCCAGTCACAGGGCCACCAAGAGACCCAGTACTTC.

V usage is TRBV12-5 and J usage is TRBJ1-1; possible D gene TRBD1, 5 bases. Deletions cut 7 bases from V and 0 bases from J, with 18 bases between. Per germline, CDR1 LGHNT and CDR2 FRNRAP. The CDR3 runs 16 residues. The CDR3 coding sequence is TGTGCTAGTGATTCGTTAAGGGGTGTCGTGAACACTGAAGCTTTCTTT. Translated, it gives CASDSLRGVVNTEAFF.

V gene TRBV5-1 combines with J gene TRBJ1-2; D might be TRBD1 (6 bases). Trimming removed 4 bases from V and 8 bases from J, with 15 bases in between. Looked up from germline, CDR1 is SGHRS and CDR2 is YFSETQ. There are 13 residues in the CDR3. The chain's CDR3 is CASSQEGVVGYTF. The DNA of the CDR3 is TGCGCCAGCAGCCAAGAGGGGGTTGTCGGCTACACCTTC.

This clone turned up a few times. The rearrangement uses TRBV19 and TRBJ1-2; D not certain. The germline V and J ends were trimmed by 3 bases and 2 bases, with 10 bases remaining between them. The CDR3 has 14 residues. CDR1 and CDR2 (germline): LNHDA, SQIVND (reference sequence). This CDR3 reads CASSIVGVNYGYTF. The CDR3 DNA reads as TGTGCCAGTAGTATTGTGGGAGTCAACTATGGCTACACCTTC.

This clone was recorded only once. Written as DNA, the CDR3 is TGTGCCAGCAGCTTAGGACAGGGCGGATCACCCCTCCACTTT. This sequence encodes CASSLGQGGSPLHF. This chain uses TRBV7-9 with TRBJ1-6, with 7 positions matching TRBD1. Looked up from germline, CDR1 is SEHNR and CDR2 is FQNEAQ (reference sequence). The CDR3 length is 14 residues. V shed 1 base, J shed 10 bases, and the junction held 4 bases outside the gene matches.

The rearrangement links TRBV6-5 to TRBJ1-3, with unresolved D. The ends were cut back, 9 bases at V and 0 bases at J, with 12 bases in the middle. The CDR3 consists of 14 residues. Germline values: CDR1 MNHEY, CDR2 SVGAGI. CDR3 protein: CASTRPDSGNTIYF. The CDR3 coding sequence is TGTGCCAGTACCAGGCCCGACTCTGGAAACACCATATATTTT.

The rearrangement links TRBV6-5 to TRBJ2-4; 7 bases fit TRBD2. Unmatched junction bases numbered 13, after V lost 6 bases and J lost 8 bases. The CDR3 totals 15 residues. Germline V gene data show CDR1 as MNHEY and CDR2 as SVGAGI. Here the CDR3 reads CASSLGASAGDIQYF. The CDR3 region has the DNA TGTGCCAGCAGCCTCGGGGCCTCTGCGGGAGACATTCAGTACTTC.

This clone was picked up a small number of times. This chain connects TRBV27 to TRBJ1-1; D is ambiguous. With 2 bases removed from V and 11 bases from J, the gap between germline ends came to 15 bases. CDR3 length: 13 residues. Germline-derived CDR1 and CDR2 are MNHEY and SMNVEV (reference sequence). CDR3 sequence: CASSLRGAASAFF. DNA for the CDR3: TGTGCCAGCAGTTTAAGAGGTGCAGCGTCGGCTTTCTTT.

The rearrangement links TRBV28 to TRBJ1-5; maybe TRBD1 (6 bases). V was pared by 10 bases and J by 5 bases, with 21 bases between. CDR1 and CDR2 (germline): MDHEN, SYDVKM. The CDR3 length is 15 residues. The CDR3 coding sequence is TGTGCCACCGGGGGGGGGCGAGGAGGGGATCAGCCCCAGCATTTT. Translation gives CATGGGRGGDQPQHF.